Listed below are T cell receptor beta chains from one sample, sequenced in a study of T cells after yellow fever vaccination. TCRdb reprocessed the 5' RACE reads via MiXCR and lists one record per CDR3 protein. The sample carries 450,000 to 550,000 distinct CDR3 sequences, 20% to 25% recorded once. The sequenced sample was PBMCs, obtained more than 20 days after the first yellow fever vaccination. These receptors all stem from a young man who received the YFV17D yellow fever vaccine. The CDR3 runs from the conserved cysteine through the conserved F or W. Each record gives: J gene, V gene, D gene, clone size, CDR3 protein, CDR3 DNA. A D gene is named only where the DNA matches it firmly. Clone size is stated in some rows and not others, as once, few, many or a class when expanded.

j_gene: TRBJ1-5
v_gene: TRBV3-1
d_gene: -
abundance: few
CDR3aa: CASSQLGEQPQHF
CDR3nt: TGTGCCAGCAGCCAGCTGGGCGAGCAGCCCCAGCATTTT

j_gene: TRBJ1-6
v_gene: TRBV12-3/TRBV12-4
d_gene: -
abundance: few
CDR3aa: CASSLNGAVRSPLHF
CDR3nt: TGTGCCAGCAGTTTAAACGGAGCTGTTAGGTCACCCCTCCACTTT

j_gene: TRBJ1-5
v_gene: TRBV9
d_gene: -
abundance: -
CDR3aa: CASSEGVNSNQPQHF
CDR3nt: TGTGCCAGCAGCGAAGGGGTCAATAGCAATCAGCCCCAGCATTTT

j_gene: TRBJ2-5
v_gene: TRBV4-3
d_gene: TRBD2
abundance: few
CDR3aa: CASSQGLAGALRETQYF
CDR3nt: TGCGCCAGCAGCCAAGGACTAGCGGGGGCCCTCCGGGAGACCCAGTACTTC

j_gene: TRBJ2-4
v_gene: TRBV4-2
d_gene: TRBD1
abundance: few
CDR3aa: CASSPGGTKNIQYF
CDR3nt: TGTGCCAGCAGCCCAGGGGGTACCAAAAACATTCAGTACTTC

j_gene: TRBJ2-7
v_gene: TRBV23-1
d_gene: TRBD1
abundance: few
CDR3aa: CASSQGTGGEQYF
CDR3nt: TGCGCCAGCAGTCAGGGGACAGGGGGCGAGCAGTACTTC

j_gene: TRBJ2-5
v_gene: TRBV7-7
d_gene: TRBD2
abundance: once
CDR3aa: CASSLAGGNGETQYF
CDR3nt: TGTGCTAGCAGCCTAGCGGGGGGGAACGGGGAGACCCAGTACTTC

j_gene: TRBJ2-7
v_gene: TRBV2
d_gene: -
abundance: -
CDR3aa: CASSEYGARVEQYF
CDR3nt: TGTGCCAGCAGTGAATATGGCGCTAGGGTCGAGCAGTACTTC

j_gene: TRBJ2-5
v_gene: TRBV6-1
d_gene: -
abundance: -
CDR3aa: CASSPQQGHQETQYF
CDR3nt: TGTGCCAGCAGTCCTCAACAGGGCCACCAAGAGACCCAGTACTTC

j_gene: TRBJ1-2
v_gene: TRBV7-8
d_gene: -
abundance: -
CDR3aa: CASSPLGSGWDGYTF
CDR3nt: TGTGCCAGCAGCCCTCTAGGGTCAGGTTGGGATGGCTACACCTTC

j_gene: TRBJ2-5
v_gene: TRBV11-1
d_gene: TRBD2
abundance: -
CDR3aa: CASSPAAGLAGGPVETQYF
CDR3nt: TGTGCCAGCAGCCCAGCCGCGGGACTAGCGGGGGGGCCGGTGGAGACCCAGTACTTC

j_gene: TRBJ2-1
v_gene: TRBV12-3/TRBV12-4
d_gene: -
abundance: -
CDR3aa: CASSFEARGEQFF
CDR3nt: TGTGCCAGCAGTTTCGAAGCCCGGGGTGAGCAGTTCTTC

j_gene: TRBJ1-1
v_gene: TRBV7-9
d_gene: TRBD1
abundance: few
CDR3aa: CASRLTRQGNTEAFF
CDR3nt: TGTGCCAGCAGACTAACCAGACAGGGCAACACTGAAGCTTTCTTT

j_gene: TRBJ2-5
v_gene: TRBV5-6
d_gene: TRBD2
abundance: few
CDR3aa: CASSLALPSGMVETQYF
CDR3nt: TGTGCCAGCAGCTTGGCTCTACCTAGCGGGATGGTAGAGACCCAGTACTTC

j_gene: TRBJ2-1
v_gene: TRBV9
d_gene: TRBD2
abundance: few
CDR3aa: CASSVSGTSGNEQFF
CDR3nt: TGTGCCAGCAGCGTTTCCGGGACTAGCGGCAATGAGCAGTTCTTC

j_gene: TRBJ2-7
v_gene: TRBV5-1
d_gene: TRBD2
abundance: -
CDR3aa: CASSSWGTSGGFYEQYF
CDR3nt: TGCGCCAGCAGCTCGTGGGGGACTAGCGGGGGGTTTTACGAGCAGTACTTC